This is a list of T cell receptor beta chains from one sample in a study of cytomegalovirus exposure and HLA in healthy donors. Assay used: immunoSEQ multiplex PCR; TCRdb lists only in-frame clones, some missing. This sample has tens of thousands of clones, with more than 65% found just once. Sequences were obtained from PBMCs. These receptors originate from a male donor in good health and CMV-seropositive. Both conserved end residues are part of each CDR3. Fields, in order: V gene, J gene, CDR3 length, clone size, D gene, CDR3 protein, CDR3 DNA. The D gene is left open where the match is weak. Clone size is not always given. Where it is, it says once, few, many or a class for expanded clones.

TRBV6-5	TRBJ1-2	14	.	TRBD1	CTSHYGQGLSGYTF	TGTACCAGTCACTACGGACAGGGTTTGAGTGGCTACACCTTC
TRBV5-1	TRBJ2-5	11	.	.	CASSFGETQYF	TGCGCCAGCAGCTTCGGAGAGACCCAGTACTTC
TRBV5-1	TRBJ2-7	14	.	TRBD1	CASSPSGQGLEQYF	TGCGCCAGCAGCCCTTCGGGACAGGGGTTGGAGCAGTACTTC
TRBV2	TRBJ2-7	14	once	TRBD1	CASSPSGGTDEQYF	TGTGCCAGCAGTCCTTCAGGGGGAACTGACGAGCAGTACTTC
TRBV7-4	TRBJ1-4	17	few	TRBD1	CASSLCKGASTNEKLFF	TGTGCCAGCAGCTTATGTAAGGGGGCGTCAACTAATGAAAAACTGTTTTTT
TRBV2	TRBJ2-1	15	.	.	CASSRRPGVSGEQFF	TGTGCCAGCAGTCGGAGACCAGGGGTTAGTGGTGAGCAGTTCTTC
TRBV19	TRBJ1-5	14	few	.	CASRGEYSNQPQHF	TGTGCCAGTAGGGGAGAATATAGCAATCAGCCCCAGCATTTT
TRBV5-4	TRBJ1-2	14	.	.	CASSLEGRAYGYTF	TGTGCCAGCAGCTTGGAGGGCAGGGCCTATGGCTACACCTTC
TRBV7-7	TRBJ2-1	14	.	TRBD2	CASSSLAGGREQFF	TGTGCCAGCAGTAGCCTAGCGGGGGGGCGTGAGCAGTTCTTC
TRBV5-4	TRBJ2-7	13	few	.	CASSLSLGREQYF	TGTGCCAGCAGCTTGAGTCTCGGTCGCGAGCAGTACTTC
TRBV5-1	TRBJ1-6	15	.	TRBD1	CASSDGQGYNSPLHF	TGCGCCAGCAGCGACGGACAGGGGTATAATTCACCCCTCCACTTT
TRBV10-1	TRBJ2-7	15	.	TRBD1	CASSESGTGIYEQYF	TGCGCCAGCAGTGAGTCTGGGACAGGGATCTACGAGCAGTACTTC
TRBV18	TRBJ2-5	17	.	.	CASSPPGSRQGKETQYF	TGTGCCAGCTCACCACCGGGAAGCCGCCAGGGAAAAGAGACCCAGTACTTC
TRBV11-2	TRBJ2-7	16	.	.	CASSPGFDRFVHEQYF	TGTGCCAGCAGCCCGGGGTTTGACAGGTTCGTACACGAGCAGTACTTC
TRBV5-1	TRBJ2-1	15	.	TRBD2	CASSLDLAGAGEQFF	TGCGCCAGCAGCTTGGACCTAGCGGGAGCAGGTGAGCAGTTCTTC
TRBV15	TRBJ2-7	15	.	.	CATSREGATTYEQYF	TGTGCCACCAGCAGAGAGGGGGCCACTACCTACGAGCAGTACTTC
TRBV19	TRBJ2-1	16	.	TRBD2	CASSTGLAAPYNEQFF	TGTGCCAGTAGTACTGGACTAGCGGCTCCCTACAATGAGCAGTTCTTC
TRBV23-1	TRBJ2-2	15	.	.	CASSHGGQNTGELFF	TGCGCCAGCAGTCATGGCGGACAGAACACCGGGGAGCTGTTTTTT
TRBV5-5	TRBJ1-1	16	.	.	CASSLAGQNMNAEAFF	TGTGCCAGCAGCTTGGCCGGACAGAACATGAACGCTGAAGCTTTCTTT
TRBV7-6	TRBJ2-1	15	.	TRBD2	CASSFSREGYNEQFF	TGTGCCAGCAGCTTTTCCCGGGAGGGTTACAATGAGCAGTTCTTC
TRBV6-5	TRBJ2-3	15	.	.	CASSYEQGGPDTQYF	TGTGCCAGCAGTTATGAACAGGGTGGGCCAGATACGCAGTATTTT
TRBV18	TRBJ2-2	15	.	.	CASSPQQSDTGELFF	TGTGCCAGCTCACCACAACAGAGTGACACCGGGGAGCTGTTTTTT
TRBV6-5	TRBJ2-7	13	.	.	CASSPTSIYEQYF	TGTGCCAGCAGTCCCACTAGTATCTACGAGCAGTACTTC
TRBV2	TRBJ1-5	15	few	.	CASSGQGNSNQPQHF	TGTGCCAGCAGTGGTCAGGGCAATAGCAATCAGCCCCAGCATTTT
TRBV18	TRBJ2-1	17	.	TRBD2	CASSLLPLAGGRNEQFF	TGTGCCAGCTCGCTCCTCCCTCTAGCGGGGGGTCGGAATGAGCAGTTCTTC
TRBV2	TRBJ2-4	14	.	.	CASSEGIAKNIQYF	TGTGCCAGCAGTGAAGGTATAGCCAAAAACATTCAGTACTTC
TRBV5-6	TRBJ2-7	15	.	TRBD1	CASSSGTGLTYEQYF	TGTGCCAGCAGCTCCGGGACAGGGCTAACCTACGAGCAGTACTTC
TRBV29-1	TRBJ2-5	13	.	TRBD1	CSTRTGEFETQYF	TGCAGCACAAGGACAGGGGAATTTGAGACCCAGTACTTC
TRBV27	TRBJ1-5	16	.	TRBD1	CASSSLDRTNNQPQHF	TGTGCCAGCAGTTCGTTGGACAGGACAAACAATCAGCCCCAGCATTTT
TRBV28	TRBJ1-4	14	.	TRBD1	CASSSGQALEKLFF	TGTGCCAGCAGCTCGGGACAGGCCCTAGAAAAACTGTTTTTT
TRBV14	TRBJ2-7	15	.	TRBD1	CASSQLRTGAREQYF	TGTGCCAGCAGCCAACTCCGGACAGGGGCGCGGGAGCAGTACTTC
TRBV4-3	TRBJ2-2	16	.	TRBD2	CASSQFSGGNTGELFF	TGCGCCAGCAGCCAATTTAGCGGGGGGAACACCGGGGAGCTGTTTTTT
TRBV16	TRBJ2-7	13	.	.	CASSQEGTYEQYF	TGTGCCAGCAGCCAAGAGGGTACCTACGAGCAGTACTTC
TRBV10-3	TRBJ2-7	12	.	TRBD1	CAISGTGGEQYF	TGTGCCATCAGCGGGACAGGGGGCGAGCAGTACTTC
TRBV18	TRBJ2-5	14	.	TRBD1	CASSPRQGQETQYF	TGTGCCAGCTCACCAAGACAGGGTCAAGAGACCCAGTACTTC
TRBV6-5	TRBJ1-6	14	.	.	CASSYPEMNSPLHF	TGTGCCAGCAGTTACCCAGAAATGAATTCACCCCTCCACTTT
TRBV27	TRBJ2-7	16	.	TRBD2	CASSHTGTRASYEQYF	TGTGCCAGCAGCCACACCGGGACTAGAGCCTCCTACGAGCAGTACTTC
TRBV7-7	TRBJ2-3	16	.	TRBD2	CASSTGTSGGTDTQYF	TGTGCCAGCAGCACCGGGACTAGCGGGGGAACAGATACGCAGTATTTT
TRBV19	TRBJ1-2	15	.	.	CASSIEGVGSYGYTF	TGTGCTAGTAGTATAGAAGGGGTGGGGTCCTATGGCTACACCTTC
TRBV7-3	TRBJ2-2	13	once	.	CASSSSVAGELFF	TGTGCCAGCAGCTCCTCGGTGGCCGGGGAGCTGTTTTTT
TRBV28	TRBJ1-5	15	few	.	CASRLGNRGFQPQHF	TGTGCCAGCAGGTTGGGGAATAGGGGGTTTCAGCCCCAGCATTTT
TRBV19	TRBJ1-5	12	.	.	CASSGLSQPQHF	TGTGCCAGCTCGGGACTTAGTCAGCCCCAGCATTTT
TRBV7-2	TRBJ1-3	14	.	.	CASSRRGLWNTIYF	TGTGCCAGCAGCCGCAGGGGTTTGTGGAACACCATATATTTT
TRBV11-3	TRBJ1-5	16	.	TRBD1	CASSLERDRCNQPQHF	TGTGCCAGCAGCTTAGAAAGGGACAGGTGCAATCAGCCCCAGCATTTT
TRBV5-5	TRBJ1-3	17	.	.	CASSLKPPGGSGNTIYF	TGTGCCAGCAGCTTGAAGCCCCCGGGAGGCTCTGGAAACACCATATATTTT
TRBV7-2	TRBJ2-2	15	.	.	CASSLVSPNTGELFF	TGTGCCAGCAGCTTAGTTTCCCCTAACACCGGGGAGCTGTTTTTT
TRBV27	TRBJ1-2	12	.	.	CASSHPDHGYTF	TGTGCCAGCAGTCACCCAGATCATGGCTACACCTTC
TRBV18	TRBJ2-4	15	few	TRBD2	CASSRGGQGKNIQYF	TGTGCCAGCTCGCGCGGGGGGCAGGGCAAAAACATTCAGTACTTC
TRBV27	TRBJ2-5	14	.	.	CASSLLTGKGEQYF	TGTGCCAGCAGTTTATTGACAGGCAAAGGGGAGCAGTACTTC
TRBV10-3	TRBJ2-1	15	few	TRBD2	CAISVAGGRMGEQFF	TGTGCCATCAGTGTAGCGGGGGGCAGGATGGGCGAGCAGTTCTTC
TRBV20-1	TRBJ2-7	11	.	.	CSALQVYEQYF	TGCAGTGCTTTACAGGTCTACGAGCAGTACTTC
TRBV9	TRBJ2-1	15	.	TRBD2	CASSLGGRTNNEQFF	TGTGCCAGCAGCCTCGGCGGGAGGACCAACAATGAGCAGTTCTTC
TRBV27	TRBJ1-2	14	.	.	CASSLSAQAYGYTF	TGTGCCAGCAGTTTATCGGCTCAGGCCTATGGCTACACCTTC
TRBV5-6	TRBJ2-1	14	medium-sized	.	CASTGGTVYNEQFF	TGTGCCAGCACGGGGGGGACAGTTTACAATGAGCAGTTCTTC